The T cell receptor beta chain described here comes from a study of PD-1 blockade in classical Hodgkin lymphoma. Study-level points and caveats: Repertoires differed for reasons still undefined, possibly disease activity or prior therapy.

Patients all relapsed after autologous stem cell transplantation, and there was variation in brentuximab vedotin exposure. Best responses were complete response, partial response or progressive disease. The method was immunoSEQ multiplex PCR; TCRdb's version includes in-frame clones alone and lacks a portion of them. Of approximately 100,000 clones detected, around nine tenths appear once; the ten largest clones hold 5% to 7.5%. Of note for this clone: The antigen remains undetermined.

The CDR3 consists of 14 residues. Trimming shortened V by 8 bases and J by 10 bases, and 18 bases separated the two germline ends. Looked up from germline, CDR1 is LNHDA and CDR2 is SQIVND (reference sequence). The V gene is TRBV19, the J gene TRBJ1-6; the D gene is possibly TRBD1 (5 bases). The source was peripheral blood mononuclear cells (PBMCs), collected before the second cycle of nivolumab. This clonotype was obtained from a human donor with classical Hodgkin lymphoma. As DNA, the CDR3 is TGTGCCAGTGCCGTGTCCAGGGTGGGATCACCCCTCCACTTT. Translated, it gives CASAVSRVGSPLHF.